Presented here are 10 T cell receptor beta chains from one specimen sequenced in a study of cytomegalovirus exposure and HLA in healthy donors. PCR employed 60 Vbeta and 13 Jbeta primers. Measured with immunoSEQ multiplex PCR; TCRdb has only the in-frame clones, and not every one. The sample has approximately 150,000 clones; about 80% are singletons. Sequencing was done on a sample of PBMCs. Receptors originate from a woman aged 45 to 65 in good health and CMV-seronegative.

This chain uses TRBV19 with TRBJ2-6; D ambiguous. The germline CDR1 and CDR2 sequences are LNHDA and SQIVND (reference sequence). Trimming shortened V by 5 bases and J by 4 bases, and 9 bases separated the two germline ends. CDR3 size: 14 residues. The CDR3 coding sequence is TGTGCCAGTAGTCTCTGGAGCGGGGCCAACGTCCTGACTTTC. Translating it yields CASSLWSGANVLTF.

The chain is built from TRBV5-1 and TRBJ1-1; no reliable D call. V was cut by 1 base and J by 3 bases, with 7 bases left in between. Looked up from germline, CDR1 is SGHRS and CDR2 is YFSETQ. The CDR3 totals 13 residues. The CDR3 protein is CASSLKRDTEAFF. CDR3 in DNA: TGCGCCAGCAGCTTGAAGAGAGACACTGAAGCTTTCTTT.

This clone was seen more than once but under ten times. This chain uses TRBV5-6 with TRBJ1-5, with TRBD1 as a possible D gene (5 bases). The CDR3 consists of 14 residues. Germline V lookup: CDR1 SGHDT, CDR2 YYEEEE. V lost 3 bases and J lost 4, with 11 bases in between. Here the CDR3 reads CASSSQGFNQPQHF. Here the CDR3 DNA reads TGTGCCAGCAGCTCCCAGGGTTTTAATCAGCCCCAGCATTTT.

V is TRBV10-3 and J is TRBJ2-3; TRBD2 might be the D (5 bases). Germline loops: CDR1 ENHRY, CDR2 SYGVKD. The CDR3 sequence is 15 residues long. The V end was cut by 1 base, the J end by 0 bases, with 8 bases between. The CDR3 DNA is TGTGCCATCAGTGAGTTGCTAGCCAGCACAGATACGCAGTATTTT. It specifies CAISELLASTDTQYF.

The chain recombines TRBV5-5 with TRBJ2-1; a possible D gene is TRBD1 (5 bases). This CDR3 contains 13 residues. The V end was cut by 5 bases, the J end by 8 bases, with 14 bases between. Per germline, CDR1 SGHKS and CDR2 YYEKEE (reference sequence). CDR3 nucleotides: TGTGCCAGCAGTTGGGGTATAGGGGATGAGCAGTTCTTC. It codes for CASSWGIGDEQFF.

The J gene is TRBJ2-5, the V gene TRBV28; TRBD2 is a possible D gene (5 bases). V lost 5 bases to trimming and J lost 7 bases, with 20 bases between them. The CDR3 has 15 amino acids. CDR1 MDHEN and CDR2 SYDVKM come from the germline V gene. Here the CDR3 reads CASSRKQRRWGTQYF. CDR3 DNA sequence: TGTGCCAGCAGTAGAAAACAGAGGAGGTGGGGGACCCAGTACTTC.

A few counts support this clone. The rearrangement uses TRBV5-1 and TRBJ2-1, with 10 bases that match TRBD2. Per germline, CDR1 SGHRS and CDR2 YFSETQ. V lost 4 bases, J lost 3 bases, and 7 bases stayed unmatched. This CDR3 has 16 residues. Written as DNA, the CDR3 is TGCGCCAGCAGCCTCGATCCTAGCGGGGGCTACAATGAGCAGTTCTTC. It specifies CASSLDPSGGYNEQFF.

The chain combines TRBV5-1 with TRBJ1-1; D uncertain. Germline CDR1 SGHRS, CDR2 YFSETQ. V lost 4 bases to trimming and J lost 1 base, with 11 bases between them. This CDR3 contains 14 residues. CDR3 region: CASSALPENTEAFF. DNA for the CDR3: TGCGCCAGCAGCGCCCTGCCAGAGAACACTGAAGCTTTCTTT.

This clone was counted between two and nine times. The chain carries TRBV21-1 and TRBJ2-7; the tabulated D call, TRBD1, remains unverified against the DNA. TRBV21-1 constitutes a pseudogene. The CDR3 totals 16 residues. The CDR3 DNA reads as TGTGCCAGCAGCAAAGACGACACCAACAAAGCCTACGAGCAGTACTTC. Translating it yields CASSKDDTNKAYEQYF.

The V call is TRBV7-9, the J call TRBJ1-1, with D possibly being TRBD1 (5 bases). The CDR3 totals 13 residues. The V gene lost 4 bases and the J gene lost 6 bases, with 12 bases spanning the gap. The germline V gene has CDR1 SEHNR and CDR2 FQNEAQ (reference sequence). CDR3 sequence (DNA): TGTGCCAGCAGCTCTCAGGGTACCGCTGAAGCTTTCTTT. Translated: CASSSQGTAEAFF. Filled out from reference TRBV7-9 and TRBJ1-1, the complete variable domain reads DTGVSQNPRHKITKRGQNVTFRCDPISEHNRLYWYRQTLGQGPEFLTYFQNEAQLEKSRLLSDRFSAERPKGSFSTLEIQRTEQGDSAMYLCASSSQGTAEAFFGQGTRLTVV.